The clone carrying this T cell receptor beta chain was seen many times. The data derive from a study of tumor and adjacent non-tumor tissue in lung cancer. This CDR3 is built from 15 residues. Germline lookup yields CDR1 MGHRA and CDR2 YSYEKL. V was shortened by 3 bases and J by 8 bases, with 17 bases between the two germline ends. A modified ARM-PCR protocol with three rounds of nested PCR amplified TCRbeta. TCRdb analysed the multiplex PCR reads with MiXCR anew, one entry per CDR3 protein. The sample includes over 80,000 distinct CDR3 sequences, approximately 80% of them seen just once. No cell sorting was done before RNA was extracted from the tissue. Distant lung tissue was collected more than 3 cm away from the tumor edge.

V gene TRBV4-1 combines with J gene TRBJ1-5; D uncertain. This receptor was obtained from a man aged 55 to 70 with small cell lung cancer. Sequenced sample: distant non-tumor lung tissue. The CDR3 loop reads CASSQTHGTAEPQHF. The CDR3 nucleotides are TGCGCCAGCAGCCAGACTCACGGAACAGCAGAGCCCCAGCATTTT.